This T cell receptor (beta chain) came from a study of blood T cell repertoires in COVID-19. Whole-study context: COVID-19 samples from acute and convalescent phases originated in the United States, Italy and Spain.

The germline gives CDR1 SGHTA, CDR2 FQGNSA. Trimming removed 4 bases from V and 5 bases from J, with 12 bases in between. The CDR3 has 13 residues. The data were produced by immunoSEQ multiplex PCR, yet TCRdb's version contains in-frame clones alone and is incomplete. This table holds about 320,000 clones, 90% found once. Residents of 24 US areas, aged roughly 18 to 95 years, made up the participants. Cohorts were assigned according to the clinical history that participants reported. For recovered donors of Cohort 3, there were two negative PCRs, clearance, or symptom resolution. The V gene is TRBV7-2, the J gene TRBJ2-7; D may be TRBD2 (5 bases). The source material was PBMCs or T cells enriched from blood (not recorded which). The TCR sequence derives from a man in his fifties or sixties who had recovered from COVID-19. The CDR3: CASSSGWGDEQYF. CDR3 DNA: TGTGCCAGCAGCTCGGGATGGGGTGACGAGCAGTACTTC. The full variable domain, completed using reference TRBV7-2 and TRBJ2-7, is GAGVSQSPSNKVTEKGKDVELRCDPISGHTALYWYRQSLGQGLEFLIYFQGNSAPDKSGLPSDRFSAERTGGSVSTLTIQRTQQEDSAVYLCASSSGWGDEQYFGPGTRLTVT.